These T cell receptor beta chains were read from a single sample in a study of tumor-infiltrating lymphocytes in primary liver carcinoma. TCRdb fed the multiplex PCR reads into MiXCR, producing one record per CDR3 protein. This table holds about 210,000 distinct CDR3 sequences, approximately 64% found once. Source material: peripheral blood. The receptors were sampled from a woman aged 60-75 years with primary liver carcinoma and hepatitis B virus infection. Each CDR3 is given with its conserved first and last residue. Fields, in order: J gene, clone size, V gene, D gene, CDR3 protein, CDR3 DNA. D genes are given only for firm matches. The size of a clone is reported for some rows only, either as once, few or many, or as a class for expanded clones.

J: TRBJ2-3
size: .
V: TRBV7-3
D: .
CDR3: CASSTLASSTGTQYF
DNA: TGTGCCAGCAGCACCTTAGCGTCTAGCACAGGTACGCAGTATTTT

J: TRBJ2-7
size: once
V: TRBV11-3
D: .
CDR3: CASGPLGTTYEQYF
DNA: TGTGCTAGCGGCCCACTTGGGACCACCTACGAGCAGTACTTC

J: TRBJ2-1
size: .
V: TRBV6-5
D: .
CDR3: CAGSYGAYNEHFF
DNA: TGTGCCGGCAGTTACGGGGCGTACAATGAGCATTTCTTC

J: TRBJ1-6
size: .
V: TRBV28
D: .
CDR3: CASSEVRDSPLHF
DNA: TGTGCCAGCAGTGAAGTCCGGGATTCACCCCTCCACTTT

J: TRBJ2-1
size: .
V: TRBV11-2
D: .
CDR3: CASSLGGGGGEQFF
DNA: TGTGCCAGCAGCTTAGGGGGCGGAGGGGGTGAGCAGTTCTTC

J: TRBJ1-1
size: .
V: TRBV11-2
D: .
CDR3: CISSRLGQTEAFF
DNA: TGTATCAGCAGCCGGCTAGGGCAGACAGAAGCTTTCTTT

J: TRBJ2-6
size: .
V: TRBV14
D: .
CDR3: CASSQGAAGANVLTF
DNA: TGTGCCAGCAGCCAAGGCGCAGCTGGGGCCAACGTCCTGACTTTC

J: TRBJ1-5
size: .
V: TRBV28
D: .
CDR3: CASSRIPQPQHF
DNA: TGTGCCAGCAGTCGGATACCACAGCCCCAGCATTTT

J: TRBJ2-2
size: .
V: TRBV7-8
D: TRBD1
CDR3: CASSLTIVTGGNGELFF
DNA: TGTGCCAGCAGCTTAACGATTGTTACAGGGGGGAACGGGGAGCTGTTTTTT

J: TRBJ1-1
size: many
V: TRBV10-3
D: TRBD1
CDR3: CAISEGKGAPDAFF
DNA: TGTGCCATCAGTGAGGGAAAGGGGGCACCTGACGCTTTCTTT

J: TRBJ2-7
size: .
V: TRBV30
D: .
CDR3: CAWSVWGTASYEQYF
DNA: TGTGCCTGGAGTGTATGGGGGACTGCCTCCTACGAGCAGTACTTC

J: TRBJ2-4
size: many
V: TRBV29-1
D: .
CDR3: CSVGQSNIQYF
DNA: TGCAGCGTTGGACAGTCAAACATTCAGTACTTC

J: TRBJ2-7
size: .
V: TRBV6-1
D: .
CDR3: CANIGVVFYEQYF
DNA: TGTGCCAACATTGGGGTAGTCTTCTACGAGCAGTACTTC

J: TRBJ2-5
size: few
V: TRBV6-2/TRBV6-3
D: TRBD2
CDR3: CASRGIAGEETQYF
DNA: TGTGCCAGCAGGGGGATAGCGGGAGAGGAGACCCAGTACTTC

J: TRBJ1-5
size: .
V: TRBV28
D: .
CDR3: CASSRGRILGQPQHF
DNA: TGTGCCAGCAGCCGCGGGAGAATTTTGGGTCAACCCCAGCATTTT

J: TRBJ2-7
size: .
V: TRBV6-1
D: .
CDR3: CASPTGVEQYF
DNA: TGTGCCAGCCCAACGGGCGTCGAGCAGTACTTC

J: TRBJ1-1
size: .
V: TRBV10-2
D: .
CDR3: CTSITVALTEAFF
DNA: TGCACCAGCATCACAGTGGCATTAACTGAAGCTTTCTTT

J: TRBJ2-1
size: .
V: TRBV19
D: .
CDR3: CASSPGSAEQFF
DNA: TGTGCCAGTAGTCCCGGGTCGGCGGAGCAGTTCTTC

J: TRBJ2-1
size: .
V: TRBV5-4
D: TRBD2
CDR3: CASSSGLAGADEQFF
DNA: TGTGCCAGCAGCTCGGGACTAGCGGGAGCAGATGAGCAGTTCTTC

J: TRBJ2-5
size: many
V: TRBV29-1
D: TRBD2
CDR3: CSVRSGSLETQYF
DNA: TGCAGCGTCCGTAGCGGGAGTTTGGAGACCCAGTACTTC

J: TRBJ2-7
size: .
V: TRBV11-2
D: TRBD2
CDR3: CDNSLGRAGRYEQYF
DNA: TGTGACAACAGCTTAGGGAGGGCAGGCCGCTACGAGCAGTACTTC

J: TRBJ1-4
size: .
V: TRBV7-8
D: TRBD1
CDR3: CASRPQGTELFF
DNA: TGTGCCAGCAGACCACAGGGGACGGAACTGTTTTTT

J: TRBJ2-1
size: .
V: TRBV11-3
D: TRBD2
CDR3: CASSTGIAGAHSSNEQFF
DNA: TGTGCCAGCAGCACGGGAATAGCGGGAGCGCACTCCTCCAATGAGCAGTTCTTC

J: TRBJ2-5
size: .
V: TRBV11-2
D: .
CDR3: CASNIPRQREETQYF
DNA: TGTGCCAGCAACATACCAAGACAGAGGGAAGAGACCCAGTACTTC

J: TRBJ2-7
size: .
V: TRBV6-5
D: .
CDR3: CSSTVLRFDRTTTPYEHYF
DNA: TGTTCCAGCACCGTACTCCGCTTCGACAGGACAACGACCCCCTACGAGCATTACTTC

J: TRBJ2-1
size: .
V: TRBV11-2
D: TRBD2
CDR3: CTSSLRLAKDEQFF
DNA: TGTACCAGTAGCTTAAGACTAGCGAAGGATGAGCAGTTCTTC

J: TRBJ1-2
size: .
V: TRBV28
D: .
CDR3: CASEGTRGYTF
DNA: TGTGCCAGCGAGGGGACGCGGGGCTACACCTTC

J: TRBJ1-3
size: .
V: TRBV29-1
D: .
CDR3: CGVIQNAGDTIYF
DNA: TGCGGCGTTATCCAGAACGCTGGAGACACCATATATTTT

J: TRBJ2-2
size: .
V: TRBV6-1
D: .
CDR3: CACSEWGGLTTGELFF
DNA: TGTGCCTGCAGTGAGTGGGGGGGCCTTACCACCGGGGAGCTGTTTTTT

J: TRBJ1-2
size: many
V: TRBV6-5
D: TRBD1
CDR3: CASRRGQGASLSGYTF
DNA: TGTGCCAGCAGGCGTGGACAGGGCGCTTCCCTGAGTGGCTACACCTTC

J: TRBJ1-4
size: .
V: TRBV7-9
D: TRBD1
CDR3: CASSSSAGQGTANEKLFF
DNA: TGTGCCAGCAGCTCATCCGCGGGACAGGGAACAGCTAATGAAAAACTGTTTTTT

J: TRBJ2-7
size: once
V: TRBV4-2
D: TRBD2
CDR3: CAISQGDGLARSYEQYF
DNA: TGTGCCATCAGCCAAGGGGATGGACTAGCGCGCTCCTACGAGCAGTACTTC

J: TRBJ2-7
size: .
V: TRBV29-1
D: .
CDR3: CSVEWSFGKQCF
DNA: TGCAGCGTTGAATGGTCCTTTGGCAAGCAGTGCTTC

J: TRBJ2-2
size: few
V: TRBV12-3/TRBV12-4
D: TRBD2
CDR3: CASTYLAGGSTGELFF
DNA: TGTGCCAGCACCTATCTAGCGGGAGGGAGTACCGGGGAGCTGTTTTTT

J: TRBJ1-4
size: .
V: TRBV25-1
D: .
CDR3: CASSDRVEEKLFF
DNA: TGTGCCAGCAGTGACAGGGTTGAAGAAAAACTGTTTTTT

J: TRBJ2-7
size: .
V: TRBV4-1
D: .
CDR3: CASSKVSGDEQYF
DNA: TGCGCTAGCAGCAAAGTTTCAGGCGACGAGCAGTACTTC

J: TRBJ2-7
size: .
V: TRBV5-4
D: .
CDR3: CASSHRDSQEQYF
DNA: TGTGCCAGCAGCCACCGGGACTCACAAGAGCAGTACTTC

J: TRBJ2-3
size: .
V: TRBV2
D: .
CDR3: CAGTRGRNTDTQYF
DNA: TGTGCCGGCACCAGAGGAAGAAACACAGATACGCAGTATTTT

J: TRBJ2-1
size: .
V: TRBV6-6
D: TRBD2
CDR3: CASSYGPAGGPGNEQFF
DNA: TGTGCCAGCAGTTACGGACCAGCGGGAGGGCCGGGGAATGAGCAGTTCTTC

J: TRBJ1-1
size: many
V: TRBV28
D: TRBD1
CDR3: CASSHYQGAGEAFF
DNA: TGTGCCAGCAGTCACTACCAGGGGGCCGGTGAAGCTTTCTTT

J: TRBJ2-4
size: .
V: TRBV28
D: .
CDR3: CASNLFGSKNIQYF
DNA: TGTGCCAGCAATTTGTTTGGGTCCAAAAACATTCAGTACTTC

J: TRBJ1-3
size: many
V: TRBV4-1
D: TRBD1
CDR3: CASSQQDREDTIYF
DNA: TGCGCCAGCAGCCAGCAGGACAGGGAGGACACCATATATTTT

J: TRBJ2-7
size: .
V: TRBV11-2
D: .
CDR3: CASSSRGQIRQAGRYERYF
DNA: TGTGCCAGCAGCTCGAGGGGACAGATACGACAAGCGGGACGGTACGAGCGGTACTTC

J: TRBJ2-7
size: .
V: TRBV30
D: TRBD1
CDR3: CAWSGTGGHEQYF
DNA: TGTGCCTGGTCCGGGACAGGGGGTCACGAGCAGTACTTC

J: TRBJ1-5
size: .
V: TRBV16
D: TRBD1
CDR3: CASSPNRGGNQPQHF
DNA: TGTGCCAGCAGCCCCAACAGGGGAGGGAATCAGCCCCAGCATTTT

J: TRBJ2-5
size: few
V: TRBV12-3/TRBV12-4
D: .
CDR3: CASRTGRGGGETQYF
DNA: TGTGCCAGCAGGACGGGGAGGGGGGGTGGTGAGACCCAGTACTTC

J: TRBJ2-1
size: many
V: TRBV12-3/TRBV12-4
D: .
CDR3: CASSFRDGFYNEQFF
DNA: TGTGCCAGCAGTTTCCGGGACGGATTTTACAATGAGCAGTTCTTC

J: TRBJ2-7
size: many
V: TRBV6-2/TRBV6-3
D: TRBD2
CDR3: CASRTDTSGSLREQYF
DNA: TGTGCCAGCAGGACGGATACTAGCGGGAGCTTACGCGAGCAGTACTTC

J: TRBJ2-1
size: many
V: TRBV11-2
D: TRBD2
CDR3: CASSLEGGSAYNEQFF
DNA: TGTGCCAGCAGCTTAGAGGGCGGGAGTGCCTACAATGAGCAGTTCTTC

J: TRBJ2-2
size: .
V: TRBV5-1
D: .
CDR3: CASSLGRTGTGELFF
DNA: TGCGCCAGCAGCTTGGGTCGGACTGGCACCGGGGAGCTGTTTTTT

J: TRBJ2-3
size: many
V: TRBV11-2
D: .
CDR3: CASSPGVATHTDTQYF
DNA: TGTGCCAGCAGCCCAGGGGTAGCGACTCACACAGATACGCAGTATTTT

J: TRBJ2-3
size: .
V: TRBV5-6
D: TRBD2
CDR3: CANSPPSGRASTDTQYF
DNA: TGTGCCAACAGCCCCCCTAGCGGGAGGGCCAGCACAGATACGCAGTATTTT

J: TRBJ2-2
size: .
V: TRBV6-1
D: .
CDR3: CASSEARTATGELFF
DNA: TGTGCCAGCAGTGAAGCTAGGACGGCCACCGGGGAGCTGTTTTTT

J: TRBJ2-1
size: once
V: TRBV10-3
D: TRBD2
CDR3: CAMGLVGTNEQFF
DNA: TGTGCCATGGGACTAGTGGGAACCAATGAGCAGTTCTTC

J: TRBJ2-1
size: .
V: TRBV5-6
D: .
CDR3: CISGLEIYNEQFF
DNA: TGTATCAGCGGATTAGAGATCTACAATGAGCAGTTCTTC

J: TRBJ2-5
size: .
V: TRBV6-1
D: .
CDR3: CASSEGLGVALYQETQYF
DNA: TGTGCCAGCAGTGAAGGCCTTGGAGTAGCTCTGTACCAAGAGACCCAGTACTTC

J: TRBJ2-1
size: .
V: TRBV6-5
D: TRBD2
CDR3: CASSYSTSVIPVEPFF
DNA: TGTGCCAGCAGTTACTCAACTAGCGTGATTCCAGTGGAGCCGTTCTTC

J: TRBJ2-5
size: .
V: TRBV7-9
D: .
CDR3: CASSKGSVGEETQYF
DNA: TGTGCCAGCAGCAAGGGGAGTGTCGGAGAGGAGACCCAGTACTTC